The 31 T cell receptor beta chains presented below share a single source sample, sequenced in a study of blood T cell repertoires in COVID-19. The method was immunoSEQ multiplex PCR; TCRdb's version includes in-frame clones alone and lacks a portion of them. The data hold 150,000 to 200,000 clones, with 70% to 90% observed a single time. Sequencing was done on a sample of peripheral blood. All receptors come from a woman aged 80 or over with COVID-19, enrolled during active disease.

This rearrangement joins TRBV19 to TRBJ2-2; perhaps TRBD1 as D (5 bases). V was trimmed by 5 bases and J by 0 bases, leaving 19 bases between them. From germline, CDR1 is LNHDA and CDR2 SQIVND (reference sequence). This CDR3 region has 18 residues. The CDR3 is CASSLLYRTLANTGELFF. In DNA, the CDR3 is TGTGCCAGTAGTCTTTTATACAGGACCTTGGCGAACACCGGGGAGCTGTTTTTT.

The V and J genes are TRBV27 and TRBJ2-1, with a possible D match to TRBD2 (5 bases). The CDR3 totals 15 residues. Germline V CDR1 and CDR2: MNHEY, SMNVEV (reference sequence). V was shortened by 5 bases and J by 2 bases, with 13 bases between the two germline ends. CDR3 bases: TGTGCCAGCAGTCCTCGGTGGCGGGCCTACAATGAGCAGTTCTTC. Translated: CASSPRWRAYNEQFF.

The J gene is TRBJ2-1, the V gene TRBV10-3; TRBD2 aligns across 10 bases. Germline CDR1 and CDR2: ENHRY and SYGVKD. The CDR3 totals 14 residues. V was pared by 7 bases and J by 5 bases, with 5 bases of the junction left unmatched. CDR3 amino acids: CAINLAGGNNEQFF. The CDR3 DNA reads TGTGCCATCAATTTAGCGGGGGGAAACAATGAGCAGTTCTTC.

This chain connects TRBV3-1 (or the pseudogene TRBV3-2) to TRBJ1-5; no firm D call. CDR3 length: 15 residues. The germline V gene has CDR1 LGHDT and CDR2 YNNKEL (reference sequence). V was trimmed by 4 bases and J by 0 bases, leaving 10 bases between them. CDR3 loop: CASSPHSDSNQPQHF. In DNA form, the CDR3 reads TGTGCCAGCAGCCCCCACAGTGATAGCAATCAGCCCCAGCATTTT.

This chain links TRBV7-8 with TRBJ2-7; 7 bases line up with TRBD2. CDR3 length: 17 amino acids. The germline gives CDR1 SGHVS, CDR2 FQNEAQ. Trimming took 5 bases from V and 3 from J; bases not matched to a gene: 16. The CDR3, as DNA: TGTGCCAGCAGCCGCTTGGGGGGGAGCGTTACTCTCTACGAGCAGTACTTC. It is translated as CASSRLGGSVTLYEQYF.

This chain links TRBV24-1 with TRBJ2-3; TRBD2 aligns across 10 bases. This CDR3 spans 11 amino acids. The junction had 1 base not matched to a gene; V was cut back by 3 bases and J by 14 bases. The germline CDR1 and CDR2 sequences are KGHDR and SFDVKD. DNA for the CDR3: TGTGCCACCAGTGATGGGACTAGCGCGTATTTT. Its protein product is CATSDGTSAYF.

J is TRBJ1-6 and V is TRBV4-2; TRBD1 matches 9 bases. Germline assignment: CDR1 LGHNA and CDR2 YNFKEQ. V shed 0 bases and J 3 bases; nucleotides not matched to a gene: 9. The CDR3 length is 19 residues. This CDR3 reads CASSQDVGTGGFYNSPLHF. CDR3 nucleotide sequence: TGTGCCAGCAGCCAAGATGTCGGAACAGGGGGCTTCTATAATTCACCCCTCCACTTT.

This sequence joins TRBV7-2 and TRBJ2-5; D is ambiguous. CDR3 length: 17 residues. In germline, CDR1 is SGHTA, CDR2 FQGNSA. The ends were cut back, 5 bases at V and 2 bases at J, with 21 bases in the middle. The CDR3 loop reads CASSPRAGPILQETQYF. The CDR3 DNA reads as TGTGCCAGCAGCCCGCGCGCAGGCCCCATACTTCAAGAGACCCAGTACTTC.

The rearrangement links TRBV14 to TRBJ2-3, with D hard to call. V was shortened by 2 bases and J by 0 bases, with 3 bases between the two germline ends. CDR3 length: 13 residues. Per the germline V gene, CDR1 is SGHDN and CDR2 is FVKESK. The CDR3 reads CASSQQSTDTQYF. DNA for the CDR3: TGTGCCAGCAGCCAACAAAGCACAGATACGCAGTATTTT.

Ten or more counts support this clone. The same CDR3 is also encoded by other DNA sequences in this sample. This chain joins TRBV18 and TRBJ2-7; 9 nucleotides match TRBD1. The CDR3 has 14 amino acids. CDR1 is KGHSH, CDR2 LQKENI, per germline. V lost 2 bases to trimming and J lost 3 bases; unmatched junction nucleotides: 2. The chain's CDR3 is CASSPRDRDYEQYF. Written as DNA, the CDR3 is TGTGCCAGCTCACCAAGGGACAGGGACTACGAGCAGTACTTC.

DNA for the CDR3: TGTGCCAGCAGTGTCCTAGCGGGAGTAGGGAATGAGCAGTTCTTC. Its protein product is CASSVLAGVGNEQFF. The gene calls are TRBV6-4 and TRBJ2-1; 10 bases line up with TRBD2. Losses at the gene ends were 4 bases for V and 7 bases for J; bases not matched to a gene: 7. This CDR3 has 15 residues. Germline V gene sequence: CDR1 MRHNA, CDR2 SNTAGT.

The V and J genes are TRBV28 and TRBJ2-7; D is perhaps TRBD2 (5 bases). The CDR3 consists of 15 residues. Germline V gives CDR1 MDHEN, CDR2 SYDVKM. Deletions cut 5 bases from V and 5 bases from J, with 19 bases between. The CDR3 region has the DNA TGTGCCAGCAGTAGCCCGGGCGGAAGAGGGCACGAGCAGTACTTC. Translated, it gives CASSSPGGRGHEQYF.

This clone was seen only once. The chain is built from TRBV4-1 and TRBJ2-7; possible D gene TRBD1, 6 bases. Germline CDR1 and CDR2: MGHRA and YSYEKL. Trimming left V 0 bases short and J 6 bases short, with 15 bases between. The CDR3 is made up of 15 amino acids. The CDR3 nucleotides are TGCGCCAGCAGCCAAGATCCCTCGACAGGCCGCGAGCAGTACTTC. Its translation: CASSQDPSTGREQYF.

CDR3 nucleotide sequence: TGTGCCAGCAGCCTGACTAGCGGGGGGTCTCGGACCCAGTACTTC. This encodes CASSLTSGGSRTQYF. This chain joins TRBV6-5 and TRBJ2-5; 13 positions match TRBD2. The CDR3 contains 15 residues. J lost 7 bases, V lost 6 bases, and 8 bases had no gene match. CDR1 and CDR2 (germline): MNHEY, SVGAGI.

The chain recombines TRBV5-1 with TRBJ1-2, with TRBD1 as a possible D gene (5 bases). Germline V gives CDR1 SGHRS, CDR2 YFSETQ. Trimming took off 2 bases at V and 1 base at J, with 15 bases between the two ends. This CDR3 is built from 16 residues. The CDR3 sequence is CASSFSQGRGNYGYTF. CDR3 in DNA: TGCGCCAGCAGCTTTTCTCAGGGTAGAGGTAACTATGGCTACACCTTC.

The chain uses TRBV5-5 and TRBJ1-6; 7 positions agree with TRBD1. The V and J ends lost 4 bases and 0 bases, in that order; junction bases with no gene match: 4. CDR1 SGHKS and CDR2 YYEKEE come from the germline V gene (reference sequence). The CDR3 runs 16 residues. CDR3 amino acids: CASSGTDSSYNSPLHF. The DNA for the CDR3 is TGTGCCAGCAGCGGGACAGATAGCTCCTATAATTCACCCCTCCACTTT.

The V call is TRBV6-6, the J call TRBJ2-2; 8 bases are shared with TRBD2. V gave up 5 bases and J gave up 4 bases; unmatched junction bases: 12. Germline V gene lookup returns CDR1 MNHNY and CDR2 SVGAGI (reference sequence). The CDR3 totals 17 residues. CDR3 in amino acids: CASSPLLVAGFTGELFF. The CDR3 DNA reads TGTGCCAGCAGTCCCCTACTCGTAGCGGGATTCACCGGGGAGCTGTTTTTT.

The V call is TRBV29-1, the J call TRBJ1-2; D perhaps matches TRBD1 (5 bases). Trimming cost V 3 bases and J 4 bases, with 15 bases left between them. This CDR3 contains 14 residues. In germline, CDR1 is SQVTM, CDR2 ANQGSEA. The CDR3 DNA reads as TGCAGCGTTGATCGCCAGACAGCGACCTATGGCTACACCTTC. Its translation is CSVDRQTATYGYTF.

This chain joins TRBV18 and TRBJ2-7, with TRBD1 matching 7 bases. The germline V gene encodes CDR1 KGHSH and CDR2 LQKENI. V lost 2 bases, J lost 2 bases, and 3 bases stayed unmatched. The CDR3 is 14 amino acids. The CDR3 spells CASSPSQGAYEQYF. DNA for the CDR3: TGTGCCAGCTCACCATCGCAGGGGGCCTACGAGCAGTACTTC.

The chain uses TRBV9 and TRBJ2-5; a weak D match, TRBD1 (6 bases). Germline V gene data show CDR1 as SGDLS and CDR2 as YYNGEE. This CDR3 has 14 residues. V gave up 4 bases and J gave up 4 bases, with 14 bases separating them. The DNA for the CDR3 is TGTGCCAGCAGCCAGGGGTGGGGCGGAGAGACCCAGTACTTC. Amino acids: CASSQGWGGETQYF.

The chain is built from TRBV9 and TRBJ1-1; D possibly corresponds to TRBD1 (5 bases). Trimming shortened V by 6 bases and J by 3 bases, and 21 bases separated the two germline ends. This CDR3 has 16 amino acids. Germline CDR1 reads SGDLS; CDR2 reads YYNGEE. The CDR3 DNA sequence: TGTGCCAGCAACCGAGACGGGGGTTTTGCGGACACTGAAGCTTTCTTT. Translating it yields CASNRDGGFADTEAFF.

The CDR3 reads CAWSTGTGALQYF. CDR3 coding DNA: TGTGCCTGGAGTACCGGGACAGGGGCTTTACAGTACTTC. The chain couples TRBV30 to TRBJ2-7, with TRBD1 matching 10 bases. The CDR3 is 13 amino acids. The ends lost 2 bases at V and 10 bases at J; junction bases unmatched: 8. Germline CDR1 reads GTSNPN; CDR2 reads SVGIG (reference sequence).

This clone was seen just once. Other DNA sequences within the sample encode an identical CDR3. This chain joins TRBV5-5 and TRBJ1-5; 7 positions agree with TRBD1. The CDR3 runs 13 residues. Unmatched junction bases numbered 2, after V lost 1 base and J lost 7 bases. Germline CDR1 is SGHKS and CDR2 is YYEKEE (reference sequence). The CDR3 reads CASSLTGDQPQHF. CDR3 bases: TGTGCCAGCAGCTTGACAGGGGACCAGCCCCAGCATTTT.

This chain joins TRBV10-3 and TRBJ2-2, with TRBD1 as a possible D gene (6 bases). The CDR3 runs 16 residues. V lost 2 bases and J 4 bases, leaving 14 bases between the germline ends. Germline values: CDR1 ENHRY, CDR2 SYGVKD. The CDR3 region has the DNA TGTGCCATCAGTGAGAGGCCAGGGGCGGTCACCGGGGAGCTGTTTTTT. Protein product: CAISERPGAVTGELFF.

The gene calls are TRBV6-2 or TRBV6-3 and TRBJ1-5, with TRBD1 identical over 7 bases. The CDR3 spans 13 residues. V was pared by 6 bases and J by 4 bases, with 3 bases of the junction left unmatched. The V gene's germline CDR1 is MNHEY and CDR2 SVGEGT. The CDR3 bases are TGTGCCAGCAGCCTACAGGGGAATCAGCCCCAGCATTTT. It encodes CASSLQGNQPQHF.

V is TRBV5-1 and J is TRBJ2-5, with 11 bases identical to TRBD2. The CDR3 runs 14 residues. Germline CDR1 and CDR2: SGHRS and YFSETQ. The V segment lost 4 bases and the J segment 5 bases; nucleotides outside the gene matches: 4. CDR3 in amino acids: CASSVAGGPETQYF. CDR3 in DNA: TGCGCCAGCAGCGTAGCGGGAGGGCCGGAGACCCAGTACTTC.

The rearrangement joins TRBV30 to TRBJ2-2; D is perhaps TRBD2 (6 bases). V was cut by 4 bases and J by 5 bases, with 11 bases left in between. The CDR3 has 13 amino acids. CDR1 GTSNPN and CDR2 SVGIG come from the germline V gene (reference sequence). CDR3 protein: CAWTLRGTGELFF. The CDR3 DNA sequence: TGTGCCTGGACACTGCGGGGTACCGGGGAGCTGTTTTTT.

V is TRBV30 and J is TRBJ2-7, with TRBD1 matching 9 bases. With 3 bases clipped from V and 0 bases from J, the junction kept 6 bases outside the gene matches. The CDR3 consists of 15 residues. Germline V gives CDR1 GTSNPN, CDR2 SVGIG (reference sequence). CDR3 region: CAWSGDRVLSYEQYF. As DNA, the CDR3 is TGTGCCTGGAGCGGGGACAGGGTGCTCTCCTACGAGCAGTACTTC.

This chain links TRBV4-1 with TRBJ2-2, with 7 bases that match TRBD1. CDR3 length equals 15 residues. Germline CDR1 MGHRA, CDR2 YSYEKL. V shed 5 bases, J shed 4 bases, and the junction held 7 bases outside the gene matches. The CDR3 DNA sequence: TGCGCCAGCAGCGGGCTGGGGACAGCCACCGGGGAGCTGTTTTTT. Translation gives CASSGLGTATGELFF.

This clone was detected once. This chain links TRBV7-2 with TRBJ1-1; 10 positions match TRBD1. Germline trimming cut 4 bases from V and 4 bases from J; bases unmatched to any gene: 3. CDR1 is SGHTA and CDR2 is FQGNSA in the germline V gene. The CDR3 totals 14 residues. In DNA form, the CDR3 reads TGTGCCAGCAGCTCCCGGGACAGGGGCACTGAAGCTTTCTTT. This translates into CASSSRDRGTEAFF.

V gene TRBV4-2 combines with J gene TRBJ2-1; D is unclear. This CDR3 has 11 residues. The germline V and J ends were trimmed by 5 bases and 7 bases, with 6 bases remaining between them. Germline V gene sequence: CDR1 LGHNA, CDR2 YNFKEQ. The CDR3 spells CASSASNEQFF. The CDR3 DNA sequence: TGTGCCAGCAGCGCGAGTAATGAGCAGTTCTTC.